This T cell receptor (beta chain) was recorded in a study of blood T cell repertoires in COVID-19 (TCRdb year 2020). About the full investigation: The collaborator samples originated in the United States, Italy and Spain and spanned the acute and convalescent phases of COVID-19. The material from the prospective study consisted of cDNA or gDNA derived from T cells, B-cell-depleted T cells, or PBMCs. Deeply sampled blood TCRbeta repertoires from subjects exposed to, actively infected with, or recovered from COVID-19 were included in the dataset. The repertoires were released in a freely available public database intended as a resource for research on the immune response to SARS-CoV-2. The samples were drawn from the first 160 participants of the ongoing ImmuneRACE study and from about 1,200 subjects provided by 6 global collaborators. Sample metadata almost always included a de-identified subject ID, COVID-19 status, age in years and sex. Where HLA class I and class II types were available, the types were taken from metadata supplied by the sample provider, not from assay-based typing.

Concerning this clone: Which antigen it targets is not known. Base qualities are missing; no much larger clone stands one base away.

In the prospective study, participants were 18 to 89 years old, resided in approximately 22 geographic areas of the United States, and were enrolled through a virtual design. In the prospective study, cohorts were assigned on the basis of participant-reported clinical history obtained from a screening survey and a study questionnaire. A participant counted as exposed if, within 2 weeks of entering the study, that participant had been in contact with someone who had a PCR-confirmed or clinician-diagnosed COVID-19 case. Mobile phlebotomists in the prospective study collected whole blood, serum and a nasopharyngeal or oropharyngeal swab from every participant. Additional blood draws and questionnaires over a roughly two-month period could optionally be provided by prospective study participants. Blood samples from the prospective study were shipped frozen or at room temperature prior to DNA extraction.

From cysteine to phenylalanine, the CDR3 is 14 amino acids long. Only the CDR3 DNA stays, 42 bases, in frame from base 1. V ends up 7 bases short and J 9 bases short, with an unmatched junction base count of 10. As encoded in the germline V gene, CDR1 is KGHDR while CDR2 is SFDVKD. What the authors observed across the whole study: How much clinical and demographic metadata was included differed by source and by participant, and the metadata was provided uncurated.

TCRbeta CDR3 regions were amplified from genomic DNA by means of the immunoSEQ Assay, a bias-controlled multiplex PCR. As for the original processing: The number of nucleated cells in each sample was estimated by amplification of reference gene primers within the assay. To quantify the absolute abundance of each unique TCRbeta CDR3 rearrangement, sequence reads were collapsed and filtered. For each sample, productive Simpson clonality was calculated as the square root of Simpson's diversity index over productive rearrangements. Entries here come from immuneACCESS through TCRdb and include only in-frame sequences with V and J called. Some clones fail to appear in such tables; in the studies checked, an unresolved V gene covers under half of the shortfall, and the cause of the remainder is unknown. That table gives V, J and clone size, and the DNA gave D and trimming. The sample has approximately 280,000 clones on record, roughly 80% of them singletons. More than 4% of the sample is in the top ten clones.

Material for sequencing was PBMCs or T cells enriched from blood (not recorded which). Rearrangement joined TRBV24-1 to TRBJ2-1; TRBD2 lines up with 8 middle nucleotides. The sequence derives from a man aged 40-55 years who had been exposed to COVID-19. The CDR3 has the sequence CATRSGLAPREQFF. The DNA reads TGTGCCACCAGGTCAGGACTAGCCCCTCGTGAGCAGTTCTTC.